This T cell receptor beta chain was identified during a study of monozygotic twins with inflammatory bowel disease. Whole-study findings and limits: A single strong IBD-associated signal or clonotype was not supported by the findings. Sharing of clonotypes with others was lower in IBD patients than in healthy twins, and this was especially so with disease activity.

CDR3 length: 14 amino acids. CDR1 is SGHVS and CDR2 is FNYEAQ in the germline V gene. Molecular identifiers with 6-nucleotide sample barcodes were added during cDNA synthesis via template switching. TCRdb reprocessed the 5' RACE reads and stores each CDR3 protein as one record, lacking DNA. This repertoire includes about 140,000 distinct CDR3 sequences. Blood was drawn at under 3 ml per donor. As for this clonotype: Antigen: not known.

This chain connects TRBV7-6 to TRBJ2-7. The sequenced sample was blood. The receptor was derived from a human donor with ulcerative colitis or Crohn's disease, or a healthy co-twin of an affected twin (not recorded which). The chain's CDR3 is CASSLEISSYEQYF.